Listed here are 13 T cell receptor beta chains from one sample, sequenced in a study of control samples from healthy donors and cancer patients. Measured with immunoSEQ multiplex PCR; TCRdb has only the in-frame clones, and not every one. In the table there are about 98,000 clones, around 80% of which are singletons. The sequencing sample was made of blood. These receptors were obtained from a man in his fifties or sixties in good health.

CDR3 sequence reads: CAWSVKTEAFF. The CDR3 DNA follows: TGTGCCTGGAGTGTTAAGACTGAAGCTTTCTTT. The gene calls are TRBV30 and TRBJ1-1; D gene ambiguous. CDR1 and CDR2 from the germline V gene are GTSNPN and SVGIG (reference sequence). Trimming shortened V by 0 bases and J by 5 bases, and 4 bases separated the two germline ends. CDR3 length: 11 amino acids.

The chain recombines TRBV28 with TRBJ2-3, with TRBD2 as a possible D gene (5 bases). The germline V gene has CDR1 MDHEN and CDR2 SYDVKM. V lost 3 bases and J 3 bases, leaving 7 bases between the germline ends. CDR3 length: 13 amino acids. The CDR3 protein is CASSFSGTDTQYF. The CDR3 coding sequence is TGTGCCAGCAGTTTCTCGGGGACAGATACGCAGTATTTT.

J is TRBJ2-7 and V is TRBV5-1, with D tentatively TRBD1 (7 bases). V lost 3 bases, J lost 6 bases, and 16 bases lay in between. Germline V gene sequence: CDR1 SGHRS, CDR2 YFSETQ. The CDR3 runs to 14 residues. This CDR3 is CASSSDRRDTEQYF. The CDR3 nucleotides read TGCGCCAGCAGCTCGGACAGGAGGGATACCGAGCAGTACTTC.

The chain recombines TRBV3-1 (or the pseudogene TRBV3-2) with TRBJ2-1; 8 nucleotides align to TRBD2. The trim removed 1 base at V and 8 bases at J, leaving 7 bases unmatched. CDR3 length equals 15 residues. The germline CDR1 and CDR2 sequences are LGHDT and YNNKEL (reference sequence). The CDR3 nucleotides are TGTGCCAGCAGCCAAGCAGCGGGAGTTTGGTATGAGCAGTTCTTC. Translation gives CASSQAAGVWYEQFF.

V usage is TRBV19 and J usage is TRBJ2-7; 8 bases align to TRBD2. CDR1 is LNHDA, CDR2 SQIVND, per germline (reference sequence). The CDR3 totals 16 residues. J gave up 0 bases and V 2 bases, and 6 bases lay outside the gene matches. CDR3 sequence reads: CASSITGGLASYEQYF. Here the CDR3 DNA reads TGTGCCAGTAGTATAACCGGAGGACTAGCCTCCTACGAGCAGTACTTC. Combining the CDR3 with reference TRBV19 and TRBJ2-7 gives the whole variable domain DGGITQSPKYLFRKEGQNVTLSCEQNLNHDAMYWYRQDPGQGLRLIYYSQIVNDFQKGDIAEGYSVSREKKESFPLTVTSAQKNPTAFYLCASSITGGLASYEQYFGPGTRLTVT.

CDR3 sequence reads: CASRGEYGYTF. CDR3 DNA: TGTGCCAGCAGGGGGGAATATGGCTACACCTTC. This chain links TRBV28 with TRBJ1-2, with D possibly matching TRBD1 (5 bases). CDR1 and CDR2 (germline): MDHEN, SYDVKM. The CDR3 loop spans 11 amino acids. Trimming removed 6 bases from V and 5 bases from J, with 7 bases in between.

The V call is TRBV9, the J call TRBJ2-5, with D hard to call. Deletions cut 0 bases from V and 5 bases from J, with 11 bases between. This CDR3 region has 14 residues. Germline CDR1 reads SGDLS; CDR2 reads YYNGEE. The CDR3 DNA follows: TGTGCCAGCAGCGTAGACGGAAACTTGGAGACCCAGTACTTC. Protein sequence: CASSVDGNLETQYF. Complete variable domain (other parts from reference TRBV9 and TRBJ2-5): DSGVTQTPKHLITATGQRVTLRCSPRSGDLSVYWYQQSLDQGLQFLIQYYNGEERAKGNILERFSAQQFPDLHSELNLSSLELGDSALYFCASSVDGNLETQYFGPGTRLLVL.

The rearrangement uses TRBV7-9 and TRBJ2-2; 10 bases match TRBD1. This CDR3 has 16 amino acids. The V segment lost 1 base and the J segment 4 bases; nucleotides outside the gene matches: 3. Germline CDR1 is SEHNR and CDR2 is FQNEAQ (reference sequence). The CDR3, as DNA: TGTGCCAGCAGCTTAGTGGGGACAGGGGCCACCGGGGAGCTGTTTTTT. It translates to CASSLVGTGATGELFF. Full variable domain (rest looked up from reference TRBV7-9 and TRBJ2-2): DTGVSQNPRHKITKRGQNVTFRCDPISEHNRLYWYRQTLGQGPEFLTYFQNEAQLEKSRLLSDRFSAERPKGSFSTLEIQRTEQGDSAMYLCASSLVGTGATGELFFGEGSRLTVL.

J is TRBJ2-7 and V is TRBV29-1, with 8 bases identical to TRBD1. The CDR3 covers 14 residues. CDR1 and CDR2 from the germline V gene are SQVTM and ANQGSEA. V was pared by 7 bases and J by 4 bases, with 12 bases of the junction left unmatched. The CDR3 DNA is TGCAGCGCCGTGGCGACAGGGGCTTATTACGAGCAGTACTTC. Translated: CSAVATGAYYEQYF.

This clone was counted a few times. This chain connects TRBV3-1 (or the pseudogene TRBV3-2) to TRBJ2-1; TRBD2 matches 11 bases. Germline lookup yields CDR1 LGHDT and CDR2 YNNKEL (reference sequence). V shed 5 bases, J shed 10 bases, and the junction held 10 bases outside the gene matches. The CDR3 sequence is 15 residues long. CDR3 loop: CASSFRGLAVMEQFF. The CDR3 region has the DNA TGTGCCAGCAGCTTTCGGGGACTAGCGGTAATGGAGCAGTTCTTC.

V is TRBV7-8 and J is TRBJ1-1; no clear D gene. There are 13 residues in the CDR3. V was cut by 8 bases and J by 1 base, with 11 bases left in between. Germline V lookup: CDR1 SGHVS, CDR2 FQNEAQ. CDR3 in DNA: TGTGCCAGCTTGGTACAGAGGAACACTGAAGCTTTCTTT. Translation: CASLVQRNTEAFF.

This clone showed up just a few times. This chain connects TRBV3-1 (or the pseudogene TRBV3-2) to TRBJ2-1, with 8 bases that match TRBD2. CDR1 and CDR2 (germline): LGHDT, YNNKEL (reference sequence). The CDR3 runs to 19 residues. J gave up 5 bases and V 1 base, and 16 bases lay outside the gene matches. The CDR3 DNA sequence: TGTGCCAGCAGCCAAGGGCCGAGCGGGAGCTTCGGGAGGAACAATGAGCAGTTCTTC. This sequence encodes CASSQGPSGSFGRNNEQFF.

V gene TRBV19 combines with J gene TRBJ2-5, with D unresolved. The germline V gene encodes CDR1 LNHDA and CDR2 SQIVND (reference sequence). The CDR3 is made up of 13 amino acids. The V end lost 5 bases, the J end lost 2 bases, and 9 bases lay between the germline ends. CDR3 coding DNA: TGTGCCAGTAGTGACACGAGACAAGAGACCCAGTACTTC. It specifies CASSDTRQETQYF.